The T cell receptor beta chain described here comes from a study of cytomegalovirus exposure and HLA in healthy donors. Researchers ran the PCR with 60 Vbeta and 13 Jbeta primers. Method: immunoSEQ multiplex PCR; TCRdb's copy keeps in-frame clones and lacks some. Among 100,000 to 120,000 clones listed, around 70% were seen once. Per germline, CDR1 SGHDT and CDR2 YYEEEE. The CDR3 is made up of 16 amino acids. V lost 2 bases to trimming and J lost 1 base; unmatched junction nucleotides: 7. In the case of this clone: Its antigen is not known.

Study-level points and caveats: In a later analysis, V- and J-gene trimming of beta chains associated with a DCLRE1C missense variant, replicated independently. The study flagged about 150 TCR beta chains as cytomegalovirus-associated.

The TCR originated in a man aged 40-50 years in good health and CMV-seronegative. The specimen sequenced was PBMCs. V and J are TRBV5-6 and TRBJ2-7, with TRBD1 identical over 9 bases. The CDR3 sequence is CASSFPYGTGSYEQYF. CDR3 bases: TGTGCCAGCAGCTTTCCTTACGGGACAGGGTCCTACGAGCAGTACTTC. Based on the CDR3 plus reference TRBV5-6 and TRBJ2-7, the full variable domain is DAGVTQSPTHLIKTRGQQVTLRCSPKSGHDTVSWYQQALGQGPQFIFQYYEEEERQRGNFPDRFSGHQFPNYSSELNVNALLLGDSALYLCASSFPYGTGSYEQYFGPGTRLTVT.